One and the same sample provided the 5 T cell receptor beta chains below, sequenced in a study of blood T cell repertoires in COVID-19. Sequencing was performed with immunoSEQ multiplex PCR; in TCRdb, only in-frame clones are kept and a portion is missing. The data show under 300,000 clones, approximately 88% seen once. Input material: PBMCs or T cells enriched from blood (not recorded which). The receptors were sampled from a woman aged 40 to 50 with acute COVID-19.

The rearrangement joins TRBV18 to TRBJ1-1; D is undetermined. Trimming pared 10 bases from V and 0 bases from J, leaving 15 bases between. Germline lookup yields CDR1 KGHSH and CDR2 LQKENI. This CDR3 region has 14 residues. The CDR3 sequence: CATLSEVLNTEAFF. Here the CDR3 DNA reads TGTGCCACCCTGAGTGAGGTTTTGAACACTGAAGCTTTCTTT. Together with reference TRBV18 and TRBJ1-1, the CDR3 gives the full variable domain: NAGVMQNPRHLVRRRGQEARLRCSPMKGHSHVYWYRQLPEEGLKFMVYLQKENIIDESGMPKERFSAEFPKEGPSILRIQQVVRGDSAAYFCATLSEVLNTEAFFGQGTRLTVV.

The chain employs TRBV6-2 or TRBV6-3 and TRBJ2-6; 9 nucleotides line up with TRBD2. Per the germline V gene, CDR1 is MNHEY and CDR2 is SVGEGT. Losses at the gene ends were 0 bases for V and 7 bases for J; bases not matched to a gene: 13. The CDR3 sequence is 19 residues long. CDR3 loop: CASSYSAGGTSWGANVLTF. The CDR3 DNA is TGTGCCAGCAGTTACTCAGCGGGGGGTACATCCTGGGGCGCCAACGTCCTGACTTTC.

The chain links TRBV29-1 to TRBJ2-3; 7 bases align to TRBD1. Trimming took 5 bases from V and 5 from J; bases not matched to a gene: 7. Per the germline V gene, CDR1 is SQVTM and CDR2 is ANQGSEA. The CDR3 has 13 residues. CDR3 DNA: TGCAGCGTTTCCGACAGGGTTGGAGATACGCAGTATTTT. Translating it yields CSVSDRVGDTQYF.

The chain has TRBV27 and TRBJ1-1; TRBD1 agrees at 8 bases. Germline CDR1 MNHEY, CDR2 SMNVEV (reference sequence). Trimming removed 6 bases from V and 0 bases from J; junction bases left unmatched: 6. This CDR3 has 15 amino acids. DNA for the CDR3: TGTGCCAGCAGGGGACCGACAGGGGTGAACACTGAAGCTTTCTTT. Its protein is CASRGPTGVNTEAFF.

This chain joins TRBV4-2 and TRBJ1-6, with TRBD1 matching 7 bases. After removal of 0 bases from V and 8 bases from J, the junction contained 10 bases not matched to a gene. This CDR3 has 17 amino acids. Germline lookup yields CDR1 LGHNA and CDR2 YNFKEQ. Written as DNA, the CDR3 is TGTGCCAGCAGCCAAGACCTCGGACAGGTGGGAGATTCACCCCTCCACTTT. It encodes CASSQDLGQVGDSPLHF.